This TCR beta chain was found in a study of T cells expressing NK-cell markers. Study at large: Sequencing of TCR beta repertoires drew on sorted CD3+CD56+NKG2C+, CD3+CD56+NKG2C- and CD3+CD56-NKG2C+ T cells. Study-wide points: Dominant NKG2C+ clonotypes in roughly 6 donors made up roughly 1.0-7.5% of CD8+ T cells. A few donors likewise had their CD3+CD56-NKG2C+ fraction led by these clonotypes.

About this clonotype itself: The antigen is undetermined.

TCR beta libraries carry UMIs added by 5'RACE template switching. TCRdb re-called the 5' RACE reads; every CDR3 protein appears as one record, without DNA. The sample has about 460,000 distinct CDR3 sequences. The CDR3 spans 18 residues. CDR1 and CDR2 from the germline V gene are SNHLY and FYNNEI. The V and J genes are TRBV2 and TRBJ2-2; TCRdb indicates TRBD2, and absent DNA this call remains unverified. The receptor was isolated from a woman aged 50 to 60 in good health. The sequenced material came from blood T cells: a sorted CD56 or NKG2C T cell subset, CD4+ or CD8+ T cells, or bulk PBMC T cells (not recorded which). The CDR3 loop is CASRTGLAGGLKGGELFF.